This T cell receptor (beta chain) was profiled in a study of T cell responses to AZD1222 COVID-19 vaccine. Using immunoSEQ multiplex PCR, the repertoire was profiled, and TCRdb retains in-frame clones only, with some absent. The table lists roughly 81,000 clones, approximately 86% of them singletons. CDR1 is LNHDA and CDR2 is SQIVND in the germline V gene (reference sequence). The CDR3 has 15 residues. Trimming removed 2 bases at V and 0 bases at J, with 10 bases between. This chain connects TRBV19 to TRBJ2-5; no definite D call. The source is an adult in good health. This material consisted of peripheral blood, taken on day 0 of AZD1222 vaccination. For the CDR3, the DNA is TGTGCCAGTAGTATAAGGTTAGGGTACCAAGAGACCCAGTACTTC. This encodes CASSIRLGYQETQYF. The entire variable domain, with the rest obtained from reference TRBV19 and TRBJ2-5, is as follows: DGGITQSPKYLFRKEGQNVTLSCEQNLNHDAMYWYRQDPGQGLRLIYYSQIVNDFQKGDIAEGYSVSREKKESFPLTVTSAQKNPTAFYLCASSIRLGYQETQYFGPGTRLLVL.